A single sample is the source of the 26 T cell receptor beta chains below, sequenced in a study of Ad26.COV2.S vaccination and SARS-CoV-2 variants. Some clones are missing from TCRdb's copy, which holds only in-frame ones; the method was immunoSEQ multiplex PCR. The sample lists a few hundred thousand clones, 87% occurring once. The treatment: about 20 received Ad26.COV2.S at low or high dose, single or two shots; a few received placebo; per-sample allocation not given. After the first vaccine or placebo injection, samples were drawn on day 63. The material sequenced was peripheral blood, taken in a trial of Ad26.COV2.S vaccine versus placebo. Receptors were obtained from a person aged 18-60 years who received the Ad26.COV2.S COVID-19 vaccine or a placebo.

The V gene is TRBV30, the J gene TRBJ1-5; 7 nucleotides line up with TRBD1. The V gene end was trimmed by 1 base and the J gene end by 2 bases; junction bases not matched to a gene: 2. Germline CDR1 reads GTSNPN; CDR2 reads SVGIG (reference sequence). The CDR3 is made up of 14 amino acids. The CDR3 DNA is TGTGCCTGGAGTGAGGGGGCTGGCAATCAGCCCCAGCATTTT. Encoded protein: CAWSEGAGNQPQHF.

This chain links TRBV12-5 with TRBJ2-3; 7 bases are shared with TRBD1. CDR3 size: 13 residues. Germline V gives CDR1 LGHNT, CDR2 FRNRAP. The trim removed 1 base at V and 5 bases at J, leaving 0 bases unmatched. This CDR3 is CASGLAGGDTQYF. DNA of the CDR3: TGTGCTAGTGGTTTGGCAGGGGGAGATACGCAGTATTTT. The variable domain in full, with the rest retrieved from reference TRBV12-5 and TRBJ2-3, is DARVTQTPRHKVTEMGQEVTMRCQPILGHNTVFWYRQTMMQGLELLAYFRNRAPLDDSGMPKDRFSAEMPDATLATLKIQPSEPRDSAVYFCASGLAGGDTQYFGPGTRLTVL.

The V call is TRBV14, the J call TRBJ2-5; D is unresolved. The CDR3 runs to 14 residues. V was clipped by 1 base and J by 5 bases, with 11 bases between them. From germline, CDR1 is SGHDN and CDR2 FVKESK. The DNA of the CDR3 is TGTGCCAGCAGCCAAGTAACAAGCTACGAGACCCAGTACTTC. Its translation: CASSQVTSYETQYF.

J is TRBJ2-5 and V is TRBV11-2; TRBD1 or TRBD2 may be the D gene (7 bases each). The germline V and J ends were trimmed by 0 bases and 0 bases, with 23 bases remaining between them. In germline, CDR1 is SGHAT, CDR2 FQNNGV. The CDR3 is made up of 20 amino acids. As DNA, the CDR3 is TGTGCCAGCAGCTTAGAACTCTTTAGGCAGGGGGGGAAGTACCAAGAGACCCAGTACTTC. Its translation is CASSLELFRQGGKYQETQYF.

The V call is TRBV18, the J call TRBJ1-2, with 11 nucleotides matching TRBD1. Germline loops: CDR1 KGHSH, CDR2 LQKENI. V lost 6 bases and J lost 3; bases outside the gene matches: 12. The CDR3 is 17 amino acids. The CDR3 protein is CASSSYTGTGGDYGYTF. DNA for the CDR3: TGTGCCAGCTCGTCATACACCGGGACAGGGGGTGACTATGGCTACACCTTC.

The chain uses TRBV5-1 and TRBJ2-1; 7 nucleotides align to TRBD2. CDR3 length: 15 amino acids. Trimming cost V 5 bases and J 8 bases; bases outside gene matches: 13. Per the germline V gene, CDR1 is SGHRS and CDR2 is YFSETQ. CDR3 sequence (DNA): TGCGCCAGCAGGGGACTATTCGGAGGAAGGGATGAGCAGTTCTTC. It codes for CASRGLFGGRDEQFF.

V gene TRBV3-1 (or the pseudogene TRBV3-2) combines with J gene TRBJ1-1, with unresolved D. CDR3 length: 14 residues. Germline CDR1 LGHDT, CDR2 YNNKEL (reference sequence). Deletions cut 4 bases from V and 5 bases from J, with 14 bases between. The CDR3 sequence: CASSRSPRTTEAFF. The CDR3 region has the DNA TGTGCCAGCAGCCGAAGTCCACGGACGACTGAAGCTTTCTTT.

The J gene is TRBJ1-4, the V gene TRBV13; D unresolved. Germline V gene data show CDR1 as PRHDT and CDR2 as FYEKMQ (reference sequence). The CDR3 consists of 16 residues. Trimming cost V 6 bases and J 0 bases, with 14 bases left between them. The CDR3 loop is CASSPGRSATNEKLFF. As DNA, the CDR3 is TGTGCCAGCAGTCCGGGGAGGAGCGCAACTAATGAAAAACTGTTTTTT.

There are many counts of this clone. V gene TRBV5-1 combines with J gene TRBJ2-2; 9 positions agree with TRBD2. The CDR3 spans 18 residues. The trim removed 3 bases at V and 0 bases at J, leaving 9 bases unmatched. Germline-derived CDR1 and CDR2 are SGHRS and YFSETQ. CDR3 nucleotide sequence: TGCGCCAGCAGCTGGGACGCGGGGGGGCTGGCGAACACCGGGGAGCTGTTTTTT. Translation gives CASSWDAGGLANTGELFF.

J is TRBJ1-2 and V is TRBV5-1, with 7 bases that match TRBD1. V lost 4 bases, J lost 8 bases, and 17 bases stayed unmatched. Germline loops: CDR1 SGHRS, CDR2 YFSETQ. The CDR3 is made up of 16 amino acids. DNA for the CDR3: TGCGCCAGCAGCGTAGACAGGGTCGCTGGCGGGCAGGGCTACACCTTC. Amino acids: CASSVDRVAGGQGYTF. The full variable domain, rest sourced from reference TRBV5-1 and TRBJ1-2, is KAGVTQTPRYLIKTRGQQVTLSCSPISGHRSVSWYQQTPGQGLQFLFEYFSETQRNKGNFPGRFSGRQFSNSRSEMNVSTLELGDSALYLCASSVDRVAGGQGYTFGSGTRLTVV.

The DNA for the CDR3 is TGCGCCAGCAGCTTGGGGGCAGGGGAAACCGGGGAGCTGTTTTTT. This translates into CASSLGAGETGELFF. The chain is built from TRBV5-1 and TRBJ2-2; tentative D call: TRBD1 (6 bases). The CDR3 sequence is 15 residues long. Germline loops: CDR1 SGHRS, CDR2 YFSETQ. V was cut by 0 bases and J by 5 bases, with 11 bases left in between.

V gene TRBV30 combines with J gene TRBJ1-1; D unresolved. The CDR3 runs 11 residues. With 2 bases removed from V and 3 bases from J, the gap between germline ends came to 4 bases. Germline-derived CDR1 and CDR2 are GTSNPN and SVGIG (reference sequence). CDR3 in amino acids: CAWSRDTEAFF. CDR3 in DNA: TGTGCCTGGAGTCGGGACACTGAAGCTTTCTTT.

The chain has TRBV11-2 and TRBJ2-7; possible D gene TRBD1, 6 bases. Trimming pared 2 bases from V and 6 bases from J, leaving 17 bases between. Per the germline V gene, CDR1 is SGHAT and CDR2 is FQNNGV. The CDR3 length is 15 residues. CDR3 nucleotides: TGTGCCAGCAGCTTAAGCCTGGGGGCAGCCCTCGAGCAGTACTTC. It specifies CASSLSLGAALEQYF.

The chain has TRBV30 and TRBJ1-6; D gene ambiguous. The germline V gene encodes CDR1 GTSNPN and CDR2 SVGIG (reference sequence). The CDR3 contains 13 residues. Trimming removed 6 bases from V and 4 bases from J, with 10 bases in between. CDR3 region: CACSGEYNSPLHF. The DNA for the CDR3 is TGTGCCTGCTCCGGGGAATATAATTCACCCCTCCACTTT. The full variable domain, its missing parts supplied by reference TRBV30 and TRBJ1-6, is SQTIHQWPATLVQPVGSPLSLECTVEGTSNPNLYWYRQAAGRGLQLLFYSVGIGQISSEVPQNLSASRPQDRQFILSSKKLLLSDSGFYLCACSGEYNSPLHFGNGTRLTVT.

The chain uses TRBV27 and TRBJ2-5, with D unresolved. The CDR3 sequence is 12 residues long. The V and J ends lost 6 bases and 5 bases respectively, with 10 bases between them. Germline lookup yields CDR1 MNHEY and CDR2 SMNVEV (reference sequence). Written as DNA, the CDR3 is TGTGCCAGCAGGGCCTTGGGGGAGACCCAGTACTTC. This codes for CASRALGETQYF.

The genes are TRBV6-2 or TRBV6-3 and TRBJ2-6, with D possibly TRBD1 on 6 matching bases. The germline V and J ends were trimmed by 6 bases and 2 bases, with 11 bases remaining between them. The CDR3 covers 15 residues. CDR1 is MNHEY and CDR2 is SVGEGT in the germline V gene. CDR3 sequence (DNA): TGTGCCAGCAGCTCCCCAGGGGCTGGGGCCAACGTCCTGACTTTC. Amino acid sequence: CASSSPGAGANVLTF.

V is TRBV7-3 and J is TRBJ2-5, with 8 bases identical to TRBD1. The ends lost 3 bases at V and 6 bases at J; junction bases unmatched: 9. The CDR3 runs to 15 residues. The germline gives CDR1 SGHTA, CDR2 FQGTGA. In DNA, the CDR3 is TGTGCCAGCAGCTTGACAGGGGATGGTGACAAGACCCAGTACTTC. It specifies CASSLTGDGDKTQYF. The full variable domain, in which reference TRBV7-3 and TRBJ2-5 provide the parts outside the CDR3, is GAGVSQTPSNKVTEKGKYVELRCDPISGHTALYWYRQSLGQGPEFLIYFQGTGAADDSGLPNDRFFAVRPEGSVSTLKIQRTERGDSAVYLCASSLTGDGDKTQYFGPGTRLLVL.

The chain carries TRBV4-1 and TRBJ1-1; D remains ambiguous. CDR1 and CDR2 (germline): MGHRA, YSYEKL. The CDR3 extends over 11 amino acids. V lost 1 base, J lost 11 bases, and 8 bases lay in between. The CDR3 sequence: CASSQAYRAFF. The DNA of the CDR3 is TGCGCCAGCAGCCAAGCGTATAGGGCTTTCTTT.

This clone showed up many times. The rearrangement joins TRBV27 to TRBJ2-7; weak D call: TRBD2 (5 bases). The CDR3 runs 14 residues. Per the germline V gene, CDR1 is MNHEY and CDR2 is SMNVEV (reference sequence). V was cut by 4 bases and J by 0 bases, with 10 bases left in between. This CDR3 is CASSYRGNSYEQYF. The CDR3 DNA follows: TGTGCCAGCAGTTATAGAGGGAACTCCTACGAGCAGTACTTC.

The chain links TRBV5-8 to TRBJ1-2, with D unresolved. Germline V gene data show CDR1 as SGHTS and CDR2 as YDEGEE. The CDR3 extends over 13 amino acids. V was shortened by 9 bases and J by 7 bases, with 19 bases between the two germline ends. The CDR3 region is CATTIGAPSGYTF. In nucleotides, the CDR3 is TGTGCCACTACGATTGGCGCCCCATCTGGCTACACCTTC.

The rearrangement uses TRBV3-1 (or the pseudogene TRBV3-2) and TRBJ2-3; D unclear. Deletions cut 0 bases from V and 3 bases from J, with 1 base between. The V gene's germline CDR1 is LGHDT and CDR2 YNNKEL (reference sequence). The CDR3 is 12 amino acids. The CDR3 bases are TGTGCCAGCAGCCAAGAAACAGATACGCAGTATTTT. This translates into CASSQETDTQYF.

J is TRBJ1-1 and V is TRBV7-9, with D uncertain. CDR1 SEHNR and CDR2 FQNEAQ come from the germline V gene (reference sequence). V lost 1 base to trimming and J lost 1 base, with 13 bases between them. This CDR3 spans 16 amino acids. The CDR3 reads CASSLEGQSGNTEAFF. The DNA for the CDR3 is TGTGCCAGCAGCTTAGAAGGTCAGTCCGGGAACACTGAAGCTTTCTTT.

This sequence joins TRBV6-1 and TRBJ2-6; unclear D gene. This CDR3 spans 14 amino acids. Germline values: CDR1 MNHNS, CDR2 SASEGT. The ends were cut back, 3 bases at V and 2 bases at J, with 5 bases in the middle. CDR3 DNA sequence: TGTGCCAGCAGTGATATCGCTGGGGCCAACGTCCTGACTTTC. It specifies CASSDIAGANVLTF.

The rearrangement joins TRBV3-1 (or the pseudogene TRBV3-2) to TRBJ1-5, with D possibly TRBD1 on 5 matching bases. There are 15 residues in the CDR3. Trimming shortened V by 3 bases and J by 0 bases, and 9 bases separated the two germline ends. Germline CDR1 is LGHDT and CDR2 is YNNKEL (reference sequence). The DNA of the CDR3 is TGTGCCAGCAGCCAGGTGGGGGATAGCAATCAGCCCCAGCATTTT. Translating gives CASSQVGDSNQPQHF.

The CDR3 sequence: CASSQTGTWGGGYTF. The CDR3 DNA sequence: TGTGCCAGCAGCCAAACGGGCACTTGGGGGGGAGGCTACACCTTC. This sequence joins TRBV3-1 (or the pseudogene TRBV3-2) and TRBJ1-2, with D possibly TRBD1 on 5 matching bases. V was clipped by 2 bases and J by 8 bases, with 18 bases between them. The germline V gene has CDR1 LGHDT and CDR2 YNNKEL (reference sequence). The CDR3 consists of 15 residues.

The chain has TRBV6-5 and TRBJ1-5, with 9 bases that match TRBD1. The CDR3 is 14 residues long. The V segment lost 8 bases and the J segment 1 base; nucleotides outside the gene matches: 3. Germline loops: CDR1 MNHEY, CDR2 SVGAGI. CDR3 nucleotides: TGTGCCAGCCGACAGGGGGACAGCAATCAGCCCCAGCATTTT. Translating it yields CASRQGDSNQPQHF.